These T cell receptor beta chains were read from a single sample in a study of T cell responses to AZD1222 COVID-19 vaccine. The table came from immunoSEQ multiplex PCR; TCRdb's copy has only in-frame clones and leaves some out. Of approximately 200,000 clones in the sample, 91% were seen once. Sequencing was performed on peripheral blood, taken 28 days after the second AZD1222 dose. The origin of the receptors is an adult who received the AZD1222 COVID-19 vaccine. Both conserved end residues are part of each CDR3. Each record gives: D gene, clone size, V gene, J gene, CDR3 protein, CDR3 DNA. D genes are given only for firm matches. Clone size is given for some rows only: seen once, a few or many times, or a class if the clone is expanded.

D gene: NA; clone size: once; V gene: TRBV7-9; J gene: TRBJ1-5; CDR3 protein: CASSLAAGVSNQPQHF; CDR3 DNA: TGTGCCAGCAGCCTAGCGGCCGGAGTAAGCAATCAGCCCCAGCATTTT
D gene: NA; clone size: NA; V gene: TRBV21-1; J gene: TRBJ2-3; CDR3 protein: CASSTRLAGSPLVRTDTQYF; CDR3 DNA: TGTGCCAGCAGCACCCGACTAGCGGGAAGTCCCTTGGTTCGCACAGATACGCAGTATTTT
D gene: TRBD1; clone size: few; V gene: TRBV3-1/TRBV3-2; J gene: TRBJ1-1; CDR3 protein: CASSQTNRGTEAFF; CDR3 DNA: TGTGCCAGCAGCCAGACAAACAGGGGCACTGAAGCTTTCTTT
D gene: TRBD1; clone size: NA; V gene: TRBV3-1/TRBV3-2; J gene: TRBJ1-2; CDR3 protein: CASSQVSVRGGYGYTF; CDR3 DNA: TGTGCCAGCAGCCAAGTTTCTGTCAGGGGGGGCTATGGCTACACCTTC
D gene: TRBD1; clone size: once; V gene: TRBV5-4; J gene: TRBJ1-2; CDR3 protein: CASSSPTGPVYGYTF; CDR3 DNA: TGTGCCAGCAGCTCCCCGACAGGGCCGGTCTATGGCTACACCTTC
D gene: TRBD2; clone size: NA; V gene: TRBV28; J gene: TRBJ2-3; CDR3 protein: CASRSHPGLAGFRRTDTQYF; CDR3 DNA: TGTGCCAGCAGGTCCCACCCCGGACTAGCGGGCTTTCGCAGGACAGATACGCAGTATTTT
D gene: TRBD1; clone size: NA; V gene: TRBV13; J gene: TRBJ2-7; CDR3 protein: CASSPYRGHNEQYF; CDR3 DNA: TGTGCCAGCAGCCCATACAGGGGGCATAACGAGCAGTACTTC
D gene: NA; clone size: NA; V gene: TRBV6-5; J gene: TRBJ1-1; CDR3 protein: CATRPGVNTEAFF; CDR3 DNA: TGTGCCACCCGACCTGGTGTGAACACTGAAGCTTTCTTT
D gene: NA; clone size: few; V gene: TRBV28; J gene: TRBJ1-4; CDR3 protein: CASSFGSEKLFF; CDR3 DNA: TGTGCCAGCAGTTTCGGCTCTGAAAAACTGTTTTTT
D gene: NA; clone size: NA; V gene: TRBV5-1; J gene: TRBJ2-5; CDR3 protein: CASSLLGIQETQYF; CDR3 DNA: TGCGCCAGCAGCTTGCTAGGGATCCAAGAGACCCAGTACTTC
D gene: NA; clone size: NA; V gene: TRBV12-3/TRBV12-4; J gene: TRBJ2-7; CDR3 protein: CASSLAEGYEQYF; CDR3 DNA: TGTGCCAGCAGTTTAGCCGAGGGGTACGAGCAGTACTTC
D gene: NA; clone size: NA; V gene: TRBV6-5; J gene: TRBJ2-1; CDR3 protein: CASTREFNEQFF; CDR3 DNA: TGTGCCAGCACCCGTGAGTTTAATGAGCAGTTCTTC
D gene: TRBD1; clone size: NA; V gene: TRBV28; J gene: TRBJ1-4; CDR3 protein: CASSLNTGADEKLFF; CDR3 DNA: TGTGCCAGCAGTTTAAATACAGGGGCCGATGAAAAACTGTTTTTT
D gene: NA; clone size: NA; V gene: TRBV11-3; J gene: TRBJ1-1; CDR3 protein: CASSLSMGEAFF; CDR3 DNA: TGTGCCAGCAGCTTAAGTATGGGTGAAGCTTTCTTT
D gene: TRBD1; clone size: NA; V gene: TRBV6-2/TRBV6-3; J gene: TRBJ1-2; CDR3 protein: CASSGTGGHGYTF; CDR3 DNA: TGTGCCAGCAGCGGGACAGGGGGCCATGGCTACACCTTC
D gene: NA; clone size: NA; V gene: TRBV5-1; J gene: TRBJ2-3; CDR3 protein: CASSSAPEDTQYF; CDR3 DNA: TGCGCCAGCAGCTCGGCCCCCGAGGATACGCAGTATTTT